One and the same sample provided the 30 T cell receptor beta chains below, sequenced in a study of vaccination and CD4 T cells after COVID-19. Their antigens remain unidentified. With the Oncomine TCR Beta short-read assay, DNA from cultured CD4+ T cells was sequenced. In TCRdb, the PCR reads were re-called with MiXCR into one record per CDR3 protein. The sample holds roughly 12,000 distinct CDR3 sequences, about 32% seen once. Treatment reported: approximately nine-day PBMC culture with coronavirus spike peptide pools or control peptides (ViraFEST assay). The sample here was CD4+ T cells from blood, cultured in vitro, taken before SARS-CoV-2 vaccination. The receptors here all came from a human donor who received a COVID-19 vaccine.

The CDR3: CASSSGGLNSPLHF. CDR3 nucleotide sequence: TGTGCCAGCAGTTCGGGGGGGTTGAATTCACCCCTCCACTTT. The chain uses TRBV28 and TRBJ1-6, with a weak D call TRBD1 (5 bases). The length of the CDR3 is 14 residues. V lost 4 bases and J lost 7, with 11 bases in between. CDR1 MDHEN and CDR2 SYDVKM come from the germline V gene. The full variable domain, its missing parts supplied by reference TRBV28 and TRBJ1-6, is DVKVTQSSRYLVKRTGEKVFLECVQDMDHENMFWYRQDPGLGLRLIYFSYDVKMKEKGDIPEGYSVSREKKERFSLILESASTNQTSMYLCASSSGGLNSPLHFGNGTRLTVT.

V gene TRBV20-1 combines with J gene TRBJ1-3, with D possibly being TRBD1 (5 bases). Germline loops: CDR1 DFQATT, CDR2 SNEGSKA (reference sequence). Trimming shortened V by 6 bases and J by 0 bases, and 12 bases separated the two germline ends. This CDR3 region has 14 residues. In nucleotides, the CDR3 is TGCAGTGCGCAACAGGTCGCCTCTGGAAACACCATATATTTT. It translates to CSAQQVASGNTIYF.

This clonotype occurred a few times. This sequence joins TRBV6-1 and TRBJ1-5, with 9 bases that match TRBD1. The junction had 9 bases not matched to a gene; V was cut back by 10 bases and J by 5 bases. The CDR3 is made up of 14 amino acids. Germline CDR1 and CDR2: MNHNS and SASEGT. The CDR3 region is CATSGQGQDQPQHF. The CDR3 DNA is TGTGCCACCAGCGGACAGGGGCAGGATCAGCCCCAGCATTTT.

The CDR3 nucleotides are TGCGCCAGCAGTCCTGGACGCAGTCCGAACACTGAAGCTTTCTTT. It encodes CASSPGRSPNTEAFF. The V and J genes are TRBV5-1 and TRBJ1-1, with unresolved D. The V gene lost 5 bases and the J gene lost 1 base, with 15 bases spanning the gap. The CDR3 is made up of 15 amino acids. In germline, CDR1 is SGHRS, CDR2 YFSETQ.

CDR3 nucleotide sequence: TGTGCCAGCTCACCGGCGGGGGGCGGCACTGAAGCTTTCTTT. Translated, it gives CASSPAGGGTEAFF. V usage is TRBV18 and J usage is TRBJ1-1; tentative D call: TRBD1 (6 bases). Between the trimmed V and J ends, which lost 3 bases and 4 bases, there was a span of 12 bases. Germline loops: CDR1 KGHSH, CDR2 LQKENI. The length of the CDR3 is 14 residues.

The chain is built from TRBV25-1 and TRBJ2-4; tentative D call: TRBD2 (6 bases). Germline loops: CDR1 MGHDK, CDR2 SYGVNS. The V end was cut by 3 bases, the J end by 0 bases, with 9 bases between. The CDR3 sequence is 15 residues long. CDR3 sequence (DNA): TGTGCCAGCAGTGATGGGGGGACAGCCAAAAACATTCAGTACTTC. As protein: CASSDGGTAKNIQYF.

This sequence joins TRBV25-1 and TRBJ1-3; D is uncertain. This CDR3 region has 16 residues. The V gene lost 1 base and the J gene lost 0 bases, with 10 bases spanning the gap. CDR1 MGHDK and CDR2 SYGVNS come from the germline V gene. DNA for the CDR3: TGTGCCAGCAGTGAATTGGAGATCCCCTCTGGAAACACCATATATTTT. It is translated as CASSELEIPSGNTIYF.

This clonotype was detected only a few times. The chain has TRBV15 and TRBJ2-3, with TRBD2 matching 14 bases. CDR3 size: 19 residues. Germline V gives CDR1 LNHNV, CDR2 YYDKDF (reference sequence). V was clipped by 0 bases and J by 1 base; unmatched bases: 6. The CDR3 region is CATSRDHRLAGGGTDTQYF. The CDR3 coding sequence is TGTGCCACCAGCAGAGACCATCGACTAGCGGGGGGGGGCACAGATACGCAGTATTTT.

The V and J genes are TRBV23-1 and TRBJ2-5; TRBD2 agrees at 7 bases. TRBV23-1 carries the ORF label, with uncertain function. V lost 5 bases, J lost 5 bases, and 8 bases stayed unmatched. CDR3 length equals 14 residues. This CDR3 reads CASSSGVLEETQYF. CDR3 DNA sequence: TGCGCCAGCAGTAGCGGGGTGTTAGAGGAGACCCAGTACTTC.

The chain links TRBV20-1 to TRBJ1-2; maybe TRBD1 (5 bases). The CDR3 is 12 amino acids. Germline CDR1 is DFQATT and CDR2 is SNEGSKA (reference sequence). V lost 2 bases and J 4 bases, leaving 8 bases between the germline ends. The CDR3 spells CSARSGGYGYTF. The CDR3 DNA reads TGCAGTGCTAGAAGCGGGGGCTATGGCTACACCTTC.

Of note for this clonotype: The junction differs from germline at one of its ends, possibly a read error. J is TRBJ2-7 and V is TRBV7-8; D perhaps matches TRBD2 (6 bases). This CDR3 spans 12 amino acids. CDR1 and CDR2 (germline): SGHVS, FQNEAQ. In DNA, the CDR3 is TGTGCCAGCAGCTTAGAGTGGAGGGAAGCACACTTC. Translated: CASSLEWREAHF.

V and J are TRBV5-4 and TRBJ2-3; 9 nucleotides align to TRBD2. Looked up from germline, CDR1 is SGHNT and CDR2 is YYREEE (reference sequence). The J segment lost 4 bases and the V segment lost 4 bases, leaving 16 bases of the junction unmatched. The CDR3 consists of 18 residues. The CDR3 region is CASSPSGAWAGGSDTQYF. In nucleotides, the CDR3 is TGTGCCAGCAGCCCTAGTGGTGCATGGGCGGGGGGGTCAGATACGCAGTATTTT.

The chain uses TRBV11-2 and TRBJ2-1, with 7 bases matching TRBD1. With V trimmed by 5 bases and J by 0 bases, 7 bases remained unmatched. The germline V gene has CDR1 SGHAT and CDR2 FQNNGV. This CDR3 is built from 16 residues. CDR3 sequence (DNA): TGTGCCAGCAGCCCGGCTACAGGGGTCTCCTACAATGAGCAGTTCTTC. The encoded protein is CASSPATGVSYNEQFF.

This clonotype was recorded only once. V and J are TRBV5-1 and TRBJ2-5, with 10 bases lining up with TRBD2. The V segment lost 0 bases and the J segment 4 bases; nucleotides outside the gene matches: 6. The CDR3 runs to 16 residues. Germline V gives CDR1 SGHRS, CDR2 YFSETQ. CDR3 residues: CASSLDQRGGRETQYF. CDR3 DNA: TGCGCCAGCAGCTTGGATCAGCGGGGGGGCCGAGAGACCCAGTACTTC.

The chain links TRBV18 to TRBJ2-5; the D call may be TRBD1 or TRBD2 (7 bases each). Trimming pared 0 bases from V and 3 bases from J, leaving 11 bases between. The CDR3 runs to 15 residues. The germline V gene has CDR1 KGHSH and CDR2 LQKENI. Here the CDR3 reads CASSPPGGGEETQYF. CDR3 sequence (DNA): TGTGCCAGCTCACCACCGGGAGGGGGCGAAGAGACCCAGTACTTC.

This clonotype was detected a few times. The chain links TRBV24-1 to TRBJ1-1, with TRBD1 as a possible D gene (5 bases). This CDR3 has 13 amino acids. Germline V gene data show CDR1 as KGHDR and CDR2 as SFDVKD. V gave up 3 bases and J gave up 10 bases, with 14 bases separating them. The CDR3 region has the DNA TGTGCCACCAGTGATCCTGGACATTCTCGAGCTTTCTTT. This gives the protein CATSDPGHSRAFF.

The chain uses TRBV12-3 or TRBV12-4 and TRBJ2-5; 8 nucleotides agree with TRBD1. The junction had 10 bases not matched to a gene; V was cut back by 3 bases and J by 7 bases. CDR3 size: 15 residues. In DNA form, the CDR3 reads TGTGCCAGCAGTTTCCGGACAGGGAGGATCGGGACCCAGTACTTC. Translated: CASSFRTGRIGTQYF.

This clonotype was counted only a few times. This sequence joins TRBV27 and TRBJ1-1; no clear D. Germline assignment: CDR1 MNHEY and CDR2 SMNVEV (reference sequence). V was clipped by 8 bases and J by 4 bases, with 14 bases between them. The CDR3 spans 13 residues. The DNA for the CDR3 is TGTGCCAGCGCCCAGCGAATTGCCACTGAAGCTTTCTTT. Translating it yields CASAQRIATEAFF.

The genes are TRBV7-6 and TRBJ2-4, with TRBD1 identical over 7 bases. The trim removed 5 bases at V and 6 bases at J, leaving 7 bases unmatched. Germline assignment: CDR1 SGHVS and CDR2 FNYEAQ. This CDR3 has 14 residues. CDR3 nucleotides: TGTGCCAGCAGCCTTGACAGGGCGAGAAACATTCAGTACTTC. It yields the protein CASSLDRARNIQYF. The full variable domain, rest sourced from reference TRBV7-6 and TRBJ2-4, is GAGVSQSPRYKVTKRGQDVALRCDPISGHVSLYWYRQALGQGPEFLTYFNYEAQQDKSGLPNDRFSAERPEGSISTLTIQRTEQRDSAMYRCASSLDRARNIQYFGAGTRLSVL.

The CDR3 is CSVEGAGTFNYGYTF. In nucleotides, the CDR3 is TGCAGCGTTGAAGGGGCAGGGACGTTTAACTATGGCTACACCTTC. This chain links TRBV29-1 with TRBJ1-2; TRBD1 might be the D (5 bases). The ends were cut back, 1 base at V and 1 base at J, with 13 bases in the middle. The CDR3 covers 15 residues. From germline, CDR1 is SQVTM and CDR2 ANQGSEA.

This sequence joins TRBV7-2 and TRBJ2-5; TRBD2 matches at 9 bases. Per germline, CDR1 SGHTA and CDR2 FQGNSA. The CDR3 extends over 14 amino acids. J gave up 5 bases and V 8 bases, and 9 bases lay outside the gene matches. This CDR3 is CASASGGSFETQYF. Here the CDR3 DNA reads TGTGCCAGCGCAAGCGGGGGGAGCTTCGAGACCCAGTACTTC. Full variable domain (outside the CDR3, taken from reference TRBV7-2 and TRBJ2-5): GAGVSQSPSNKVTEKGKDVELRCDPISGHTALYWYRQSLGQGLEFLIYFQGNSAPDKSGLPSDRFSAERTGGSVSTLTIQRTQQEDSAVYLCASASGGSFETQYFGPGTRLLVL.

V is TRBV23-1 and J is TRBJ1-5, with D tentatively TRBD1 (6 bases). TRBV23-1 is reported as an ORF; its role is uncertain. The V and J ends lost 3 bases and 6 bases respectively, with 18 bases between them. The CDR3 is 16 amino acids. The CDR3 spells CASSHPYRDRGQPQHF. The CDR3 region has the DNA TGCGCCAGCAGTCATCCCTACAGGGATAGGGGTCAGCCCCAGCATTTT.

This clonotype turned up a few times. The chain links TRBV6-1 to TRBJ2-5, with a tentative D call TRBD1 (5 bases). V lost 8 bases and J 4 bases, leaving 14 bases between the germline ends. Germline V gene lookup returns CDR1 MNHNS and CDR2 SASEGT. The CDR3 has 13 amino acids. The CDR3 DNA sequence: TGTGCCAGCCTTGAAGGGGTAGGAGAGACCCAGTACTTC. Translation: CASLEGVGETQYF.

V gene TRBV30 combines with J gene TRBJ2-7; TRBD1 matches 10 bases. The CDR3 runs 15 residues. V gave up 8 bases and J gave up 0 bases; unmatched junction bases: 10. Germline CDR1 reads GTSNPN; CDR2 reads SVGIG (reference sequence). As DNA, the CDR3 is TGTGCCGGAGACAGGGGGCTACTAAGCTCCTACGAGCAGTACTTC. Protein product: CAGDRGLLSSYEQYF.

This sequence joins TRBV5-4 and TRBJ1-3; maybe TRBD1 (5 bases). The CDR3 contains 16 residues. V was pared by 0 bases and J by 0 bases, with 10 bases between. Germline CDR1 is SGHNT and CDR2 is YYREEE (reference sequence). Here the CDR3 DNA reads TGTGCCAGCAGCTTGGTGGGGCCCCGCTCTGGAAACACCATATATTTT. It codes for CASSLVGPRSGNTIYF.

This clonotype has only one observation. V gene TRBV7-6 combines with J gene TRBJ2-7; the D is unclear. Germline loops: CDR1 SGHVS, CDR2 FNYEAQ. The CDR3 extends over 15 amino acids. V was clipped by 6 bases and J by 3 bases, with 18 bases between them. The chain's CDR3 is CASRSEPSDYYEQYF. The DNA of the CDR3 is TGTGCCAGCAGATCGGAGCCCTCAGATTACTACGAGCAGTACTTC.

The CDR3: CASSLLTGGGAPLHF. The CDR3 coding sequence is TGTGCCAGCAGCTTGTTAACAGGGGGCGGAGCACCCCTCCACTTT. The chain uses TRBV5-4 and TRBJ1-6; 9 bases align to TRBD1. The CDR3 is 15 amino acids. V trimming: 1 base; J trimming: 11 bases; junction bases outside the gene matches: 7. The germline V gene encodes CDR1 SGHNT and CDR2 YYREEE (reference sequence).

This clonotype showed up just a few times. The rearrangement joins TRBV20-1 to TRBJ2-5; 8 positions agree with TRBD2. This CDR3 is built from 12 residues. V was pared by 5 bases and J by 3 bases, with 2 bases of the junction left unmatched. CDR1 DFQATT and CDR2 SNEGSKA come from the germline V gene (reference sequence). CDR3 region: CSAEAGEETQYF. CDR3 DNA: TGCAGTGCTGAAGCGGGGGAAGAGACCCAGTACTTC.

V gene TRBV20-1 combines with J gene TRBJ1-1; D is uncertain. V was trimmed by 5 bases and J by 1 base, leaving 8 bases between them. CDR1 is DFQATT and CDR2 is SNEGSKA in the germline V gene (reference sequence). The CDR3 has 12 amino acids. This chain's CDR3 is CSAATWNTEAFF. The CDR3 coding sequence is TGCAGTGCTGCTACATGGAACACTGAAGCTTTCTTT.

V usage is TRBV29-1 and J usage is TRBJ2-2, with 8 nucleotides matching TRBD2. The V gene's germline CDR1 is SQVTM and CDR2 ANQGSEA. The junction had 2 bases not matched to a gene; V was cut back by 4 bases and J by 1 base. This CDR3 comprises 14 residues. CDR3 coding DNA: TGCAGCGTTGTGCGGGGGGTGAACACCGGGGAGCTGTTTTTT. Amino acid sequence: CSVVRGVNTGELFF.